Below, 8 T cell receptor beta chains from the same sample are listed, as sequenced in a study. Via MiXCR, TCRdb re-called the 5' RACE reads, giving one row per CDR3 protein. The profile shows some 8,000 distinct CDR3 sequences, 52% of them singletons. Material for sequencing was memory CD4+ T cells sorted from a lymph node. The subset here: memory CD4+ T cells, CD4+CD45RO+CD25-. These receptors all come from a female donor with breast cancer.

CDR3 amino acids: CSARGTRAETQYF. The CDR3 nucleotides read TGCAGTGCTAGAGGGACTAGAGCTGAGACCCAGTACTTC. J is TRBJ2-5 and V is TRBV20-1, with 7 bases identical to TRBD2. Germline CDR1 reads DFQATT; CDR2 reads SNEGSKA (reference sequence). The CDR3 covers 13 residues. V shed 1 base, J shed 5 bases, and the junction held 4 bases outside the gene matches.

A few counts support this clonotype. CDR3 residues: CASSLARSGLSKETQYF. The CDR3 nucleotides are TGTGCCAGCAGCTTAGCGCGCAGCGGCCTTTCCAAGGAGACCCAGTACTTC. The V and J genes are TRBV7-2 and TRBJ2-5, with D possibly being TRBD2 (5 bases). Trimming took 0 bases from V and 5 from J, leaving 19 bases between them. The length of the CDR3 is 17 residues. Per germline, CDR1 SGHTA and CDR2 FQGNSA.

The gene calls are TRBV14 and TRBJ2-1; 9 bases line up with TRBD1. The germline V gene encodes CDR1 SGHDN and CDR2 FVKESK. CDR3 length equals 17 residues. V lost 0 bases to trimming and J lost 5 bases; unmatched junction nucleotides: 8. In DNA form, the CDR3 reads TGTGCCAGCAGCCAAGAGGGACAGGGAGATGGTGACAATGAGCAGTTCTTC. It yields the protein CASSQEGQGDGDNEQFF. Based on the CDR3 plus reference TRBV14 and TRBJ2-1, the full variable domain is EAGVTQFPSHSVIEKGQTVTLRCDPISGHDNLYWYRRVMGKEIKFLLHFVKESKQDESGMPNNRFLAERTGGTYSTLKVQPAELEDSGVYFCASSQEGQGDGDNEQFFGPGTRLTVL.

The count of this clonotype is one. This rearrangement joins TRBV29-1 to TRBJ2-7, with 10 nucleotides matching TRBD2. Per the germline V gene, CDR1 is SQVTM and CDR2 is ANQGSEA. The trim removed 8 bases at V and 6 bases at J, leaving 10 bases unmatched. The CDR3 length is 13 residues. The CDR3 protein is CSFQAGGRREQYF. CDR3 DNA: TGCAGCTTCCAAGCGGGAGGGCGGCGCGAGCAGTACTTC.

The chain uses TRBV20-1 and TRBJ2-5; a possible D gene is TRBD2 (5 bases). Germline CDR1 is DFQATT and CDR2 is SNEGSKA (reference sequence). The CDR3 has 14 residues. Trimming took off 3 bases at V and 3 bases at J, with 14 bases between the two ends. CDR3 nucleotides: TGCAGTGCTAGGGGTAGCGCCATTGAAGAGACCCAGTACTTC. Residues: CSARGSAIEETQYF.

The chain has TRBV6-6 and TRBJ2-1; D remains ambiguous. The germline gives CDR1 MNHNY, CDR2 SVGAGI (reference sequence). This CDR3 has 13 amino acids. Trimming removed 4 bases at V and 9 bases at J, with 13 bases between. CDR3 residues: CASSSGRNSEQFF. The DNA for the CDR3 is TGTGCCAGCAGTTCCGGTAGAAACAGTGAGCAGTTCTTC.

Of note for this clonotype: Sequence at one end of the junction differs from germline and may be a read error. This chain joins TRBV10-3 and TRBJ2-3; tentatively, D is TRBD2 (6 bases). CDR1 and CDR2 from the germline V gene are ENHRY and SYGVKD. This CDR3 comprises 15 residues. The CDR3 reads CASSESTRGRDTQYF. Here the CDR3 DNA reads TGCGCCAGCAGTGAGTCGACTAGAGGAAGGGATACGCAGTATTTT.

There are a few counts of this clonotype. The chain employs TRBV5-1 and TRBJ2-5, with D possibly matching TRBD1 (5 bases). From germline, CDR1 is SGHRS and CDR2 YFSETQ. This CDR3 is built from 14 residues. Trimming removed 0 bases at V and 5 bases at J, with 11 bases between. CDR3 in DNA: TGCGCCAGCAGCTTGGAGGGGCCTAGGGAGACCCAGTACTTC. Protein sequence: CASSLEGPRETQYF.